The entry below gives a single T cell receptor beta chain sequence along with its context. The antigen remains undetermined. Primed by a sample-barcoded 5' primer and a J-beta primer mix, a second PCR proceeded for about 6 to 12 cycles. The template-switch adaptor, which had 12 random nucleotides, put a tag on each cDNA molecule. Each CDR3 protein gets one entry after TCRdb re-called the 5' RACE reads with MiXCR. This repertoire shows hundreds of thousands of distinct CDR3 sequences, 25% to 30% found once; its top ten account for 29%. This sample is part of a study of blood T cells in healthy people across ages. The CDR3 totals 17 residues. Looked up from germline, CDR1 is MNHEY and CDR2 is SMNVEV (reference sequence). Every sample gave at least 5.5 micrograms of total RNA when it was extracted. General study points: Older individuals had lower TCR beta diversity per million T cells (the decline was roughly linear). Donors of long life had a larger count of naive CD4+ cells and greater diversity than aged donors.

The receptor comes from a woman aged 70-85 years in good health. Sequenced sample: blood. This chain joins TRBV27 and TRBJ2-5; weak D call: TRBD1 (6 bases). The J call may be wrong; the DNA end is better matched by TRBJ2-7. CDR3 protein: CASSRRQEPQSSYEQYF. In nucleotides, the CDR3 is TGTGCCAGCAGCAGGAGACAGGAACCTCAAAGCTCCTACGAGCAGTACTTC.